Below are 23 T cell receptor beta chains sequenced from a single sample in a study of T cell responses to AZD1222 COVID-19 vaccine. Method: immunoSEQ multiplex PCR; TCRdb's copy keeps in-frame clones and lacks some. The sample lists around 70,000 clones, about three quarters seen once, with 12% in the top ten. The sample consisted of peripheral blood, taken on day 0 of AZD1222 vaccination. The receptors originated from an adult in good health.

The chain joins TRBV21-1 to TRBJ2-3; TRBD2 is the table's D call, not checked against the DNA. TRBV21-1 is classified as a pseudogene. This CDR3 is 21 amino acids long. The chain's CDR3 is CASSKASGTTLTGVWADTQYF. As DNA, the CDR3 is TGTGCCAGCAGCAAAGCTTCCGGGACTACCCTGACGGGGGTGTGGGCAGATACGCAGTATTTT.

This clone was counted only a few times. The chain joins TRBV6-5 to TRBJ2-2; 11 positions match TRBD2. Germline CDR1 is MNHEY and CDR2 is SVGAGI. The ends lost 0 bases at V and 6 bases at J; junction bases unmatched: 3. The CDR3 length is 16 residues. Here the CDR3 DNA reads TGTGCCAGCAGTTACTCGGGACTAGCGGCTGCCGGGGAGCTGTTTTTT. Encoded protein: CASSYSGLAAAGELFF.

This chain links TRBV7-9 with TRBJ2-7, with 7 bases fitting TRBD2. This CDR3 has 14 amino acids. The trim removed 2 bases at V and 1 base at J, leaving 2 bases unmatched. Germline CDR1 reads SEHNR; CDR2 reads FQNEAQ (reference sequence). The CDR3 loop is CASSLSSGSYEQYF. The CDR3 DNA reads as TGTGCCAGCAGCTTATCTAGCGGATCCTACGAGCAGTACTTC.

V and J are TRBV18 and TRBJ2-2, with D possibly TRBD2 on 5 matching bases. Germline values: CDR1 KGHSH, CDR2 LQKENI. This CDR3 is built from 15 residues. V was pared by 6 bases and J by 0 bases, with 11 bases between. The CDR3 nucleotides are TGTGCCAGCTCTCCGAAGCGGCCGAACACCGGGGAGCTGTTTTTT. Translation gives CASSPKRPNTGELFF.

V and J are TRBV6-5 and TRBJ2-7, with 14 bases identical to TRBD2. CDR3 length: 15 residues. Trimming took 0 bases from V and 6 from J; bases not matched to a gene: 1. CDR1 and CDR2 (germline): MNHEY, SVGAGI. CDR3: CASSYSTSGGAEQYF. The CDR3 nucleotides are TGTGCCAGCAGTTACTCGACTAGCGGGGGGGCCGAGCAGTACTTC.

The rearrangement uses TRBV28 and TRBJ1-1; no firm D call. There are 11 residues in the CDR3. Deletions cut 8 bases from V and 3 bases from J, with 7 bases between. The germline V gene has CDR1 MDHEN and CDR2 SYDVKM. CDR3 in DNA: TGTGCCAGCGCCCTAGACACTGAAGCTTTCTTT. Translation: CASALDTEAFF.

The rearrangement joins TRBV14 to TRBJ2-1; the match to TRBD2 covers 10 bases. The V gene end was trimmed by 4 bases and the J gene end by 3 bases; junction bases not matched to a gene: 0. CDR1 is SGHDN and CDR2 is FVKESK in the germline V gene. CDR3 size: 14 residues. CDR3 amino acids: CASSLAGGYNEQFF. Written as DNA, the CDR3 is TGTGCCAGCAGCCTAGCGGGGGGCTACAATGAGCAGTTCTTC.

V and J are TRBV3-1 (or the pseudogene TRBV3-2) and TRBJ1-6; maybe TRBD1 (6 bases). CDR3 length: 13 amino acids. Germline V lookup: CDR1 LGHDT, CDR2 YNNKEL (reference sequence). Trimming left V 0 bases short and J 13 bases short, with 10 bases between. In DNA, the CDR3 is TGTGCCAGCAGCCAAGAGACAGGCCCCCCCCTCCACTTT. As protein: CASSQETGPPLHF.

The chain is built from TRBV6-6 and TRBJ2-7; weak D call: TRBD2 (6 bases). CDR3 size: 14 residues. Germline V gene lookup returns CDR1 MNHNY and CDR2 SVGAGI (reference sequence). V lost 5 bases and J lost 0, with 11 bases in between. CDR3 in DNA: TGTGCCAGCAGTCGCCGGGACTTCTCCTACGAGCAGTACTTC. Amino acids: CASSRRDFSYEQYF.

The V and J genes are TRBV6-4 and TRBJ2-3, with 8 positions matching TRBD2. Unmatched junction bases numbered 8, after V lost 5 bases and J lost 1 base. CDR1 is MRHNA and CDR2 is SNTAGT in the germline V gene. The CDR3 runs 16 residues. CDR3 loop: CASSRTSGGGTDTQYF. DNA for the CDR3: TGTGCCAGCAGTCGGACCAGCGGGGGAGGCACAGATACGCAGTATTTT.

This clone has just one count. The V and J genes are TRBV19 and TRBJ1-4; TRBD1 is a possible D gene (6 bases). The V end was cut by 3 bases, the J end by 7 bases, with 9 bases between. Germline V gene lookup returns CDR1 LNHDA and CDR2 SQIVND (reference sequence). The CDR3 length is 13 residues. As DNA, the CDR3 is TGTGCCAGTAGTATCATGACAGGTGAAAAACTGTTTTTT. Amino acids: CASSIMTGEKLFF. The full variable domain, rest sourced from reference TRBV19 and TRBJ1-4, is DGGITQSPKYLFRKEGQNVTLSCEQNLNHDAMYWYRQDPGQGLRLIYYSQIVNDFQKGDIAEGYSVSREKKESFPLTVTSAQKNPTAFYLCASSIMTGEKLFFGSGTQLSVL.

The chain recombines TRBV9 with TRBJ1-4, with D possibly matching TRBD1 (5 bases). V lost 5 bases and J 5 bases, leaving 13 bases between the germline ends. The CDR3 sequence is 14 residues long. Germline V gene data show CDR1 as SGDLS and CDR2 as YYNGEE. The DNA for the CDR3 is TGTGCCAGCAGTGCGGTTGGGGGGAATGAAAAACTGTTTTTT. As protein: CASSAVGGNEKLFF.

The chain has TRBV3-1 (or the pseudogene TRBV3-2) and TRBJ1-2; unclear D gene. CDR3 length equals 13 residues. From germline, CDR1 is LGHDT and CDR2 YNNKEL (reference sequence). Deletions cut 4 bases from V and 4 bases from J, with 10 bases between. CDR3 sequence (DNA): TGTGCCAGCAGCCTGGGAGAGCCCTATGGCTACACCTTC. This encodes CASSLGEPYGYTF.

V is TRBV5-1 and J is TRBJ1-2; TRBD1 might be the D (6 bases). The CDR3 spans 16 residues. V lost 4 bases and J 1 base, leaving 17 bases between the germline ends. Germline CDR1 and CDR2: SGHRS and YFSETQ. The CDR3 loop is CASSGGWTVDNYGYTF. The CDR3 DNA reads as TGCGCCAGCAGCGGGGGCTGGACGGTGGATAACTATGGCTACACCTTC.

V gene TRBV7-2 combines with J gene TRBJ2-7, with a tentative D call TRBD2 (5 bases). The germline gives CDR1 SGHTA, CDR2 FQGNSA. With 0 bases removed from V and 0 bases from J, the gap between germline ends came to 12 bases. CDR3 size: 16 residues. CDR3 sequence: CASSLAGGPPSYEQYF. The DNA of the CDR3 is TGTGCCAGCAGCTTAGCGGGCGGGCCCCCCTCCTACGAGCAGTACTTC.

This clone was recorded once. The chain is built from TRBV27 and TRBJ2-7; a possible D gene is TRBD2 (5 bases). Germline CDR1 and CDR2: MNHEY and SMNVEV (reference sequence). V shed 6 bases and J shed 0 bases, with 15 bases lying between them. This CDR3 region has 15 residues. The CDR3 reads CASRTSGGLSYEQYF. The DNA for the CDR3 is TGTGCCAGCAGGACCTCCGGCGGACTCTCCTACGAGCAGTACTTC.

V usage is TRBV10-3 and J usage is TRBJ1-2, with 7 bases identical to TRBD1. Per germline, CDR1 ENHRY and CDR2 SYGVKD. Germline trimming cut 9 bases from V and 9 bases from J; bases unmatched to any gene: 7. The CDR3 spans 11 residues. The CDR3 DNA follows: TGTGCCATAAACACAGGGGAGAGCTACACCTTC. Amino acids: CAINTGESYTF.

The rearrangement links TRBV27 to TRBJ1-5, with TRBD1 matching 9 bases. Looked up from germline, CDR1 is MNHEY and CDR2 is SMNVEV (reference sequence). V gave up 5 bases and J gave up 5 bases; unmatched junction bases: 13. This CDR3 region has 17 residues. In DNA form, the CDR3 reads TGTGCCAGCAGTGCCTATCCCGGGACAGGGTTTGATCAGCCCCAGCATTTT. Residues: CASSAYPGTGFDQPQHF.

The chain has TRBV19 and TRBJ1-2; possibly TRBD1 for D (5 bases). V lost 6 bases and J 4 bases, leaving 18 bases between the germline ends. The CDR3 is 15 amino acids. The germline V gene has CDR1 LNHDA and CDR2 SQIVND (reference sequence). This CDR3 reads CASSPAGHGIYGYTF. In DNA, the CDR3 is TGTGCCAGTAGCCCCGCCGGACATGGTATCTATGGCTACACCTTC.

This clone showed up just a few times. This chain links TRBV3-1 (or the pseudogene TRBV3-2) with TRBJ2-5; the match to TRBD1 covers 9 bases. Germline V gene sequence: CDR1 LGHDT, CDR2 YNNKEL (reference sequence). This CDR3 region has 13 residues. After removal of 7 bases from V and 14 bases from J, the junction contained 14 bases not matched to a gene. The CDR3, as DNA: TGTGCCAGCACCCCATCCCGGGACAGGGCCTTTTACTTC. Amino acid sequence: CASTPSRDRAFYF.

The gene calls are TRBV15 and TRBJ2-1; 11 bases map to TRBD2. Germline assignment: CDR1 LNHNV and CDR2 YYDKDF (reference sequence). After removal of 5 bases from V and 7 bases from J, the junction contained 10 bases not matched to a gene. This CDR3 has 16 residues. DNA for the CDR3: TGTGCCACCAGCGCTAGCGGGGGGTTGGGGGTGAATGAGCAGTTCTTC. It yields the protein CATSASGGLGVNEQFF.

V and J are TRBV10-3 and TRBJ2-3; TRBD1 matches at 7 bases. The CDR3 loop spans 13 amino acids. CDR1 and CDR2 from the germline V gene are ENHRY and SYGVKD. V lost 4 bases and J lost 3; bases outside the gene matches: 1. Here the CDR3 DNA reads TGTGCCATCAGTGTCAGGGGGACAGATACGCAGTATTTT. Protein product: CAISVRGTDTQYF.

This clone was seen a handful of times. CDR3 nucleotides: TGTGCCTGGATGTTTACGGACAGGGTATTTGGAAACACCATATATTTT. Translating it yields CAWMFTDRVFGNTIYF. The rearrangement links TRBV30 to TRBJ1-3; 8 bases match TRBD1. The CDR3 contains 16 residues. Germline CDR1 is GTSNPN and CDR2 is SVGIG (reference sequence). The V gene end was trimmed by 4 bases and the J gene end by 3 bases; junction bases not matched to a gene: 11.